This TCR beta chain was sequenced in a study of blood T cell repertoires in COVID-19. TCRdb keeps only in-frame clones here, not all; method: immunoSEQ multiplex PCR. This table holds 150,000 to 200,000 clones, around 89% found once. Germline CDR1 is SGDLS and CDR2 is YYNGEE. There are 14 residues in the CDR3. V was clipped by 1 base and J by 3 bases, with 11 bases between them. Membership in each cohort depended on participant-reported clinical history. What was sequenced was PBMCs or T cells enriched from blood (not recorded which). This chain uses TRBV9 with TRBJ2-7; no clear D gene. The TCR comes from a woman in her forties or fifties who had recovered from COVID-19. Here the CDR3 reads CASSVRRVDYEQYF. The CDR3 bases are TGTGCCAGCAGCGTACGGAGAGTAGACTACGAGCAGTACTTC.